The rows below give T cell receptor beta chains drawn from one sample of a study of early T cells in non-severe SARS-CoV-2 infection. Using its own MiXCR run on the 5' RACE reads, TCRdb lists one record per CDR3 protein. The table records approximately 69,000 distinct CDR3 sequences, 10% to 12% of them present only once. The sample was whole blood, taken at baseline. These TCRs come from an adult who was a healthcare worker with PCR-confirmed SARS-CoV-2 infection or an uninfected control (not recorded which). Both conserved end residues are part of each CDR3.

J gene | V gene | CDR3 length | CDR3 protein
TRBJ2-1 | TRBV6-6 | 15 | CASRALAAEGGEQFF
TRBJ2-1 | TRBV20-1 | 15 | CSASDSDSSYNEQFF
TRBJ2-1 | TRBV20-1 | 13 | CSARLAGVNEQFF
TRBJ1-1 | TRBV7-8 | 17 | CASSLVGALIMNTEAFF
TRBJ1-5 | TRBV2 | 14 | CASNSEGANQPQHF
TRBJ2-1 | TRBV5-6 | 13 | CAALLRGRNEQFF
TRBJ2-1 | TRBV7-2 | 13 | CASSLSFGNEQFF
TRBJ2-2 | TRBV12-3/TRBV12-4 | 15 | CASSSRGQVLGELFF
TRBJ1-5 | TRBV6-2/TRBV6-3 | 19 | CASSYSGTGSGGGNQPQHF
TRBJ2-5 | TRBV11-2 | 13 | CASSSPGLANQYF
TRBJ2-5 | TRBV9 | 13 | CASSVGPQETQYF
TRBJ2-3 | TRBV4-2 | 17 | CASSHAGTSGGTDTQYF
TRBJ2-7 | TRBV6-1 | 13 | CASRGPPAYEQYF
TRBJ2-3 | TRBV6-5 | 15 | CASSYGSGGTDTQYF
TRBJ2-5 | TRBV9 | 15 | CASSFRDRESETQYF
TRBJ2-1 | TRBV5-4 | 15 | CASSSDGASYNEQFF
TRBJ2-1 | TRBV7-2 | 15 | CASSLGSDSYNEQFF
TRBJ2-7 | TRBV29-1 | 11 | CSAGQGDEQYF
TRBJ2-5 | TRBV29-1 | 13 | CSVEAGGQETQYF
TRBJ2-1 | TRBV5-1 | 15 | CASSLRQGTYNEQFF
TRBJ2-3 | TRBV12-3/TRBV12-4 | 15 | CASSFWRSGTDTQYF
TRBJ2-7 | TRBV11-2 | 16 | CASSLEPGRRTYEQYF
TRBJ1-2 | TRBV12-3/TRBV12-4 | 14 | CASNPQGAGYGYTF
TRBJ2-1 | TRBV2 | 15 | CASSELTSGLTEQFF
TRBJ2-6 | TRBV4-1 | 15 | CASSQAGAGANVLTF
TRBJ2-7 | TRBV14 | 17 | CASSQATGGVLGYEQYF
TRBJ2-5 | TRBV20-1 | 13 | CSAEKGRQETQYF
TRBJ1-2 | TRBV18 | 14 | CASSPTGRSDGYTF
TRBJ2-2 | TRBV12-3/TRBV12-4 | 15 | CASSPGQIYTGELFF
TRBJ1-1 | TRBV12-3/TRBV12-4 | 13 | CATERAGSTEAFF
TRBJ2-3 | TRBV20-1 | 12 | CSAGPTPDTQYF
TRBJ2-7 | TRBV11-2 | 14 | CASSSMTGNYEQYF
TRBJ2-1 | TRBV20-1 | 13 | CSAYSGRVYEQFF
TRBJ1-2 | TRBV6-1 | 13 | CASSEAGGYGYTF
TRBJ2-5 | TRBV10-2 | 13 | CASISRARETQYF
TRBJ2-3 | TRBV10-3 | 14 | CATRAGTYTDTQYF
TRBJ2-5 | TRBV3-1 | 14 | CASSQDDTKGGQYF
TRBJ1-1 | TRBV20-1 | 15 | CSAGRQGSVNTEAFF
TRBJ1-5 | TRBV12-3/TRBV12-4 | 14 | CASTSDRVSQPQHF
TRBJ2-7 | TRBV20-1 | 13 | CSARVTGKSEQYF
TRBJ2-7 | TRBV4-3 | 16 | CASSQETLSGEYEQYF
TRBJ1-3 | TRBV20-1 | 13 | CSARGTSGNTIYF
TRBJ2-7 | TRBV2 | 13 | CASSKDRAYEQYF
TRBJ2-6 | TRBV29-1 | 14 | CSAVPLSGANVLTF
TRBJ2-7 | TRBV11-2 | 15 | CASSFNVDMAYEQYF
TRBJ2-1 | TRBV7-2 | 13 | CASSLVTEGEQFF